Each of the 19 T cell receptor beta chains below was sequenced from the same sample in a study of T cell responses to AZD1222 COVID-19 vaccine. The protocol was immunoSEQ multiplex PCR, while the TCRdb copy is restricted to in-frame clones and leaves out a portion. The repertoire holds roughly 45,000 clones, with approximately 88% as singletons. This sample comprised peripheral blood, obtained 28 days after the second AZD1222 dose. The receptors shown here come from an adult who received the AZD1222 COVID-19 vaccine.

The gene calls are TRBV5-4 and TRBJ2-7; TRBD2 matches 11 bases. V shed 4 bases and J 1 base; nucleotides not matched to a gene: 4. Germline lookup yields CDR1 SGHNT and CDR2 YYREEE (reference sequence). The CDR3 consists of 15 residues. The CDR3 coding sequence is TGTGCCAGCAGCCCGCTAGCGGGGGGATCCTACGAGCAGTACTTC. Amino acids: CASSPLAGGSYEQYF.

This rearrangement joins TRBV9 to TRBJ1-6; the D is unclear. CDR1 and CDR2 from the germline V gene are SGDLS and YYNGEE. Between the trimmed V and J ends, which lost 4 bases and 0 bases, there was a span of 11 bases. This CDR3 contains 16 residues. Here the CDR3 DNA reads TGTGCCAGCAGCTCCTACGGGAGCTCCTATAATTCACCCCTCCACTTT. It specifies CASSSYGSSYNSPLHF. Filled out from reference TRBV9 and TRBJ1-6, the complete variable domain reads DSGVTQTPKHLITATGQRVTLRCSPRSGDLSVYWYQQSLDQGLQFLIQYYNGEERAKGNILERFSAQQFPDLHSELNLSSLELGDSALYFCASSSYGSSYNSPLHFGNGTRLTVT.

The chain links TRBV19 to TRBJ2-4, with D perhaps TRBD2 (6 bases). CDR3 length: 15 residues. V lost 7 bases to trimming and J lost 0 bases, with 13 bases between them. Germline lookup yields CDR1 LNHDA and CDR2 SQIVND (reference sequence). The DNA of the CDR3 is TGTGCCAGTACCCTAACGGGGGTAGCCAAAAACATTCAGTACTTC. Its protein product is CASTLTGVAKNIQYF.

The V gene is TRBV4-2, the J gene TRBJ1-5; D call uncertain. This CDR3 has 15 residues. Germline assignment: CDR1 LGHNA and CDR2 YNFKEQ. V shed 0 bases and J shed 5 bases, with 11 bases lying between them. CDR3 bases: TGTGCCAGCAGCCAAGAAGGGTACGGGGATCAGCCCCAGCATTTT. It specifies CASSQEGYGDQPQHF.

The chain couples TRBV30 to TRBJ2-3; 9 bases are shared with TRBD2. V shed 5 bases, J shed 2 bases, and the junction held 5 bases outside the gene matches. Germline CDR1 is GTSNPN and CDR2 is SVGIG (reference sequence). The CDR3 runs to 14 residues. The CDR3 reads CAWGKRGATDTQYF. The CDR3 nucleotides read TGTGCCTGGGGAAAGCGGGGGGCCACAGATACGCAGTATTTT.

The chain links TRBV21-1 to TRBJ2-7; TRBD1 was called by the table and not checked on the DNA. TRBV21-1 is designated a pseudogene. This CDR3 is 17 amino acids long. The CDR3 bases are TGTGCCAGCAGCAAAGGGGCGACAGGTTACCATGACTGCGAGCAGTACTTC. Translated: CASSKGATGYHDCEQYF.

This CDR3 reads CASSTGGLRTETQYF. In DNA, the CDR3 is TGTGCCAGTTCCACGGGGGGTCTTCGCACGGAGACCCAGTACTTC. The V gene is TRBV19, the J gene TRBJ2-5, with TRBD2 matching 7 bases. The trim removed 8 bases at V and 5 bases at J, leaving 14 bases unmatched. Germline V gene data show CDR1 as LNHDA and CDR2 as SQIVND (reference sequence). The CDR3 is 15 residues long.

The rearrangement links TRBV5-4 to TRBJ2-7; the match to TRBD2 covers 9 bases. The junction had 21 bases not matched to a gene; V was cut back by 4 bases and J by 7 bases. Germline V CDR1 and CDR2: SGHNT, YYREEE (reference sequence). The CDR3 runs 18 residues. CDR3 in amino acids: CASSPSDGGAGGWMEQYF. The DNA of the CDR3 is TGTGCCAGCAGCCCCTCAGATGGGGGAGCGGGGGGTTGGATGGAGCAGTACTTC.

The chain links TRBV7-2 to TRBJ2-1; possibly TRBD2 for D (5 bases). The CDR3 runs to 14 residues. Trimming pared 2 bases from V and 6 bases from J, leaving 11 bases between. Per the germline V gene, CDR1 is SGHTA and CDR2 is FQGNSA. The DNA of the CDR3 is TGTGCCAGCAGCTTATGGGAGCAGGCCAATGAGCAGTTCTTC. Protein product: CASSLWEQANEQFF.

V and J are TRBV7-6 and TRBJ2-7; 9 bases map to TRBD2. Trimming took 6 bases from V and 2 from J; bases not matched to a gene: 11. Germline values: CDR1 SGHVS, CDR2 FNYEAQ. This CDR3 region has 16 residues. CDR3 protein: CASSPTPGLATYEQYF. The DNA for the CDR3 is TGTGCCAGCAGTCCTACCCCGGGACTAGCAACCTACGAGCAGTACTTC.

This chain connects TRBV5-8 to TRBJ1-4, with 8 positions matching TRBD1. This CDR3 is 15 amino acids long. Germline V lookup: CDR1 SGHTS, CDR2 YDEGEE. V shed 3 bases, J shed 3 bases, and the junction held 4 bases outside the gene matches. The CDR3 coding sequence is TGTGCCAGCAGCTCGGACAGGGTGGCTAATGAAAAACTGTTTTTT. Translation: CASSSDRVANEKLFF.

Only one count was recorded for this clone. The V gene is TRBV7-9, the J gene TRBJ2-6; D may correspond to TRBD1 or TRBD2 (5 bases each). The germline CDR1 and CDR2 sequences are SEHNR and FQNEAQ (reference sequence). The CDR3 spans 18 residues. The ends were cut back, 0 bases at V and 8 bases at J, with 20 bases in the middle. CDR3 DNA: TGTGCCAGCAGCTTAGCTTGTGGGGAGTTGCCAGGGACCAACGTCCTGACTTTC. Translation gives CASSLACGELPGTNVLTF.

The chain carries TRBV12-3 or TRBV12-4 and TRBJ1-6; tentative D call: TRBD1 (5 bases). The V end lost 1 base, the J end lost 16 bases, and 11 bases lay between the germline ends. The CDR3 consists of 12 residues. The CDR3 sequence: CASSLGSRQLHF. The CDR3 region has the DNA TGTGCCAGCAGTTTAGGGTCTCGACAGCTCCACTTT.

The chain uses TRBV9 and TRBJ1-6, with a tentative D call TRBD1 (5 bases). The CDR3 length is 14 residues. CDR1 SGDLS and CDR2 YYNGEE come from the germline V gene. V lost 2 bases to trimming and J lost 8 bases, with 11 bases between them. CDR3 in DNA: TGTGCCAGCAGCGTCGCAGGGAATGATTCACCCCTCCACTTT. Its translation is CASSVAGNDSPLHF.

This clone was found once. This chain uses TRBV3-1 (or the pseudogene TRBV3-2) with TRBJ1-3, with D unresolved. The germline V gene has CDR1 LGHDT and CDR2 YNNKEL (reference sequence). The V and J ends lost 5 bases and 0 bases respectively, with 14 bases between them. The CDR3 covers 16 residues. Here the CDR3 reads CASSVVGSSSGNTIYF. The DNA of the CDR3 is TGTGCCAGCAGCGTCGTTGGGTCGAGCTCTGGAAACACCATATATTTT.

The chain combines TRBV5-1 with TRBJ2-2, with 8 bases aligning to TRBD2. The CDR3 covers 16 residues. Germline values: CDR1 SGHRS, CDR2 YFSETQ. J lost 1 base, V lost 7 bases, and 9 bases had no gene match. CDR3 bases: TGCGCCAGCCACAGGAGCGGGGGACAGAACACCGGGGAGCTGTTTTTT. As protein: CASHRSGGQNTGELFF.

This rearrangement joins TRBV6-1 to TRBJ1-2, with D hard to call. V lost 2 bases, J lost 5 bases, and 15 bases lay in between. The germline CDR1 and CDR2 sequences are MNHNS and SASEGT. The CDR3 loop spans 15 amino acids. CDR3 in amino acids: CASSERSSIGYGYTF. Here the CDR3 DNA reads TGTGCCAGCAGTGAAAGAAGTTCAATAGGGTATGGCTACACCTTC.

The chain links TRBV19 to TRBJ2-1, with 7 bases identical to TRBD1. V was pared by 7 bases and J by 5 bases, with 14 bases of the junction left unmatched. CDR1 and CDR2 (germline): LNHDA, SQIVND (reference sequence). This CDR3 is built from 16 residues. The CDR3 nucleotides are TGTGCCAGTACCCCTGGGTTGAACAGGGGACACAATGAGCAGTTCTTC. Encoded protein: CASTPGLNRGHNEQFF.

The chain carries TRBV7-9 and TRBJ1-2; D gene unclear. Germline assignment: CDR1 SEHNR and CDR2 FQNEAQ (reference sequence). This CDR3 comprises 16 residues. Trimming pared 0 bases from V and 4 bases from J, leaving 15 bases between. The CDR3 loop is CASSLADGLLSYGYTF. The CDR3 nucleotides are TGTGCCAGCAGCTTAGCTGACGGACTGCTATCCTATGGCTACACCTTC.